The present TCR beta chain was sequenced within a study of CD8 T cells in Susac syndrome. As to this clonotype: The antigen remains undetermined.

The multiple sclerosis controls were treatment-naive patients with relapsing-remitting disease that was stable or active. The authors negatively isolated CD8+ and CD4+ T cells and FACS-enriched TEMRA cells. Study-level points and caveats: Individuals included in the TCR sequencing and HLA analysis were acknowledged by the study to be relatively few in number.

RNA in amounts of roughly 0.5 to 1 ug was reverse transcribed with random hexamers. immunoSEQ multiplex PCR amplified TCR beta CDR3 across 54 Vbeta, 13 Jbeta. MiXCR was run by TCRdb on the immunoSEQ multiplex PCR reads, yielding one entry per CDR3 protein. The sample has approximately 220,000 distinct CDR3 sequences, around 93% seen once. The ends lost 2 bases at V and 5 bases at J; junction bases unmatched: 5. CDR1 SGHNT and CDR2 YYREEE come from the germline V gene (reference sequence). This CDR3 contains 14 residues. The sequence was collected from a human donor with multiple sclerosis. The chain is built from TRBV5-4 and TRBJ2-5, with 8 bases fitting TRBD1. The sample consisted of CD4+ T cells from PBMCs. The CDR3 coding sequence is TGTGCCAGCAGCTTCGACAGGGGAGGCGAGACCCAGTACTTC. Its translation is CASSFDRGGETQYF.